What follows are 21 T cell receptor beta chains derived from one specimen sequenced in a study of human T cells and chemical hapten exposure. Time point defined: pre-sensitization, week 0. Treatment reported: therapeutic diphenylcyclopropenone sensitization with weekly scalp DPC. TCRdb ran MiXCR on the RACE reads and lists one entry per CDR3 protein. The table has over 300,000 distinct CDR3 sequences, approximately 5% seen once. Sequencing was performed on whole blood, taken in connection with sensitization to the hapten diphenylcyclopropenone (DPC). All receptors derive from a woman aged 45-60 years with alopecia areata. Some clones in this sample may be carry-over from other donors' samples.

Notes on this clonotype: The conserved phenylalanine or tryptophan normally closing the CDR3 is absent here, so this likely arose from a read error. The gene calls are TRBV6-2 or TRBV6-3 and TRBJ2-3, with 10 bases matching TRBD2. Germline CDR1 and CDR2: MNHEY and SVGEGT. The CDR3 sequence is 14 residues long. With 5 bases clipped from V and 5 bases from J, the junction kept 4 bases outside the gene matches. In DNA form, the CDR3 reads TGTGCCAGCAGTCTAGCGGGAGAGGGAGATACGCAGTATTAT. Protein sequence: CASSLAGEGDTQYY.

The V and J genes are TRBV29-1 and TRBJ2-6; maybe TRBD2 (6 bases). V was trimmed by 5 bases and J by 2 bases, leaving 16 bases between them. Looked up from germline, CDR1 is SQVTM and CDR2 is ANQGSEA. The CDR3 totals 16 residues. The CDR3 reads CSVILAMAPGANVLTF. In DNA, the CDR3 is TGCAGCGTTATACTAGCAATGGCGCCTGGGGCCAACGTCCTGACTTTC.

The sample holds many counts of this clonotype. The chain links TRBV24-1 to TRBJ2-2, with D uncertain. Germline loops: CDR1 KGHDR, CDR2 SFDVKD. The ends were cut back, 1 base at V and 5 bases at J, with 4 bases in the middle. This CDR3 is 13 amino acids long. This CDR3 is CATSDFVTGELFF. The DNA of the CDR3 is TGTGCCACCAGTGATTTTGTTACCGGGGAGCTGTTTTTT.

V usage is TRBV11-2 and J usage is TRBJ1-4; D remains ambiguous. CDR3 length: 14 amino acids. The germline V and J ends were trimmed by 5 bases and 3 bases, with 10 bases remaining between them. Germline V gene lookup returns CDR1 SGHAT and CDR2 FQNNGV. The CDR3 DNA follows: TGTGCCAGCAGCCCAGTAGCGGCTAATGAAAAACTGTTTTTT. This gives the protein CASSPVAANEKLFF.

Ten or more counts support this clonotype. The chain recombines TRBV7-6 with TRBJ2-3; 7 bases are shared with TRBD2. The trim removed 0 bases at V and 2 bases at J, leaving 8 bases unmatched. CDR1 and CDR2 (germline): SGHVS, FNYEAQ. CDR3 size: 17 residues. The chain's CDR3 is CASSLAGGSGLTDTQYF. CDR3 sequence (DNA): TGTGCCAGCAGCTTAGCGGGGGGTAGCGGGCTCACAGATACGCAGTATTTT.

This sequence joins TRBV9 and TRBJ2-3, with 9 nucleotides matching TRBD2. The germline V gene has CDR1 SGDLS and CDR2 YYNGEE. V gave up 3 bases and J gave up 3 bases; unmatched junction bases: 2. This CDR3 has 14 amino acids. In DNA form, the CDR3 reads TGTGCCAGCAGCGGTAGCGGGAGTACAGATACGCAGTATTTT. This sequence encodes CASSGSGSTDTQYF.

This chain connects TRBV6-6 to TRBJ1-1, with D unclear. Germline loops: CDR1 MNHNY, CDR2 SVGAGI (reference sequence). V was cut by 9 bases and J by 0 bases, with 11 bases left in between. The CDR3 totals 13 residues. DNA for the CDR3: TGTGCCAGTCTACAGAAACTGAACACTGAAGCTTTCTTT. Translating gives CASLQKLNTEAFF.

This clonotype appeared many times. The chain is built from TRBV28 and TRBJ2-7; 7 positions match TRBD1. The CDR3 length is 16 residues. V shed 6 bases, J shed 2 bases, and the junction held 13 bases outside the gene matches. Germline V gene lookup returns CDR1 MDHEN and CDR2 SYDVKM. CDR3 sequence reads: CASSTRAGGTPYEQYF. The CDR3 DNA is TGTGCCAGCAGCACACGGGCAGGGGGAACCCCCTACGAGCAGTACTTC.

This clonotype was seen many times. The chain couples TRBV7-2 to TRBJ2-3; 10 nucleotides agree with TRBD2. CDR3 length equals 14 residues. Per germline, CDR1 SGHTA and CDR2 FQGNSA. J lost 5 bases, V lost 4 bases, and 3 bases had no gene match. CDR3 coding DNA: TGTGCCAGCAGCTCTAGACTAGCGGGAGATACGCAGTATTTT. It translates to CASSSRLAGDTQYF.

J is TRBJ2-7 and V is TRBV6-1, with D maybe TRBD1 (6 bases). Deletions cut 2 bases from V and 4 bases from J, with 15 bases between. The CDR3 covers 15 residues. Germline V CDR1 and CDR2: MNHNS, SASEGT. As DNA, the CDR3 is TGTGCCAGCAGTGAAAATTGGGACACTTCATACGAGCAGTACTTC. This sequence encodes CASSENWDTSYEQYF.

This clonotype was seen at least ten times. The chain is built from TRBV5-1 and TRBJ2-7; 7 bases are a match to TRBD2. Germline assignment: CDR1 SGHRS and CDR2 YFSETQ. The junction had 7 bases not matched to a gene; V was cut back by 2 bases and J by 5 bases. The CDR3 consists of 14 residues. The CDR3 region is CASSFRARGDEQYF. CDR3 bases: TGCGCCAGCAGCTTCCGGGCCCGGGGGGACGAGCAGTACTTC.

The table lists this clonotype with a few counts. The chain employs TRBV6-6 and TRBJ2-5; D gene unclear. Trimming left V 0 bases short and J 3 bases short, with 14 bases between. Germline CDR1 is MNHNY and CDR2 is SVGAGI (reference sequence). CDR3 length: 16 residues. CDR3 amino acids: CASSYSKVPSKETQYF. In DNA form, the CDR3 reads TGTGCCAGCAGTTACTCGAAAGTACCCTCAAAAGAGACCCAGTACTTC.

This clonotype has at least ten counts. The V call is TRBV5-1, the J call TRBJ2-7, with TRBD2 matching 9 bases. With 4 bases clipped from V and 7 bases from J, the junction kept 6 bases outside the gene matches. This CDR3 comprises 13 residues. Per germline, CDR1 SGHRS and CDR2 YFSETQ. CDR3 region: CASSSGTSLEQYF. CDR3 nucleotide sequence: TGCGCCAGCAGCAGCGGGACTAGCTTGGAGCAGTACTTC.

This clonotype was seen more than once but under ten times. The chain uses TRBV7-3 and TRBJ2-5, with 10 bases that match TRBD2. CDR1 SGHTA and CDR2 FQGTGA come from the germline V gene. The CDR3 runs to 15 residues. V dropped 6 bases and J dropped 5; count of bases not matched to a gene: 9. The CDR3 region is CASRTSGWSGETQYF. The CDR3 coding sequence is TGTGCCAGCAGGACTAGCGGGTGGTCCGGGGAGACCCAGTACTTC.

This clonotype was counted many times. V gene TRBV24-1 combines with J gene TRBJ2-3; 9 bases fit TRBD2. J lost 4 bases, V lost 4 bases, and 2 bases had no gene match. Per the germline V gene, CDR1 is KGHDR and CDR2 is SFDVKD. The CDR3 loop spans 14 amino acids. Here the CDR3 DNA reads TGTGCCACCAGTGACGCTAGCGGGGCAGATACGCAGTATTTT. It is translated as CATSDASGADTQYF.

This clonotype was counted ten times or more. The CDR3 bases are TGTGCCAGCAGTTTATCAGCGGGAGGATCAGATACGCAGTATTTT. The encoded protein is CASSLSAGGSDTQYF. This chain joins TRBV6-2 or TRBV6-3 and TRBJ2-3; 9 positions agree with TRBD2. V trimming: 4 bases; J trimming: 4 bases; junction bases outside the gene matches: 6. This CDR3 is 15 amino acids long. The germline gives CDR1 MNHEY, CDR2 SVGEGT.

In this sample, this clonotype turned up many times. The V call is TRBV2, the J call TRBJ2-5, with 10 bases fitting TRBD2. Trimming took 7 bases from V and 2 from J; bases not matched to a gene: 10. This CDR3 is 16 amino acids long. Germline values: CDR1 SNHLY, CDR2 FYNNEI. In DNA form, the CDR3 reads TGTGCCAGCATGCCCCCGCTTAGCGGGAGGCAAGAGACCCAGTACTTC. It is translated as CASMPPLSGRQETQYF.

This clonotype has a single count. The chain employs TRBV19 and TRBJ1-1; D gene uncertain. In germline, CDR1 is LNHDA, CDR2 SQIVND (reference sequence). There are 13 residues in the CDR3. Trimming left V 4 bases short and J 5 bases short, with 11 bases between. For the CDR3, the DNA is TGTGCCAGTAGTACAGTCGATCGAACTGAAGCTTTCTTT. Translation: CASSTVDRTEAFF.

This clonotype was recorded at least ten times. V and J are TRBV5-1 and TRBJ2-3, with D perhaps matching TRBD1 (6 bases). Germline-derived CDR1 and CDR2 are SGHRS and YFSETQ. The CDR3 extends over 16 amino acids. The V gene lost 0 bases and the J gene lost 0 bases, with 11 bases spanning the gap. The CDR3 loop reads CASSLVQGLSTDTQYF. The CDR3 DNA reads as TGCGCCAGCAGCTTGGTACAGGGCCTTAGCACAGATACGCAGTATTTT. Combining the CDR3 with reference TRBV5-1 and TRBJ2-3 gives the whole variable domain KAGVTQTPRYLIKTRGQQVTLSCSPISGHRSVSWYQQTPGQGLQFLFEYFSETQRNKGNFPGRFSGRQFSNSRSEMNVSTLELGDSALYLCASSLVQGLSTDTQYFGPGTRLTVL.

This clonotype has a handful of counts. J is TRBJ1-4 and V is TRBV28; a weak D match, TRBD1 (5 bases). The V end was cut by 6 bases, the J end by 3 bases, with 14 bases between. The V gene's germline CDR1 is MDHEN and CDR2 SYDVKM. The CDR3 has 15 residues. The CDR3, as DNA: TGTGCCAGCAGCCCCGGGGGAGGGGCTAATGAAAAACTGTTTTTT. It specifies CASSPGGGANEKLFF.

The chain uses TRBV5-4 and TRBJ2-2; 9 bases match TRBD2. This CDR3 spans 15 amino acids. Trimming removed 0 bases from V and 6 bases from J; junction bases left unmatched: 3. Germline V gives CDR1 SGHNT, CDR2 YYREEE (reference sequence). The CDR3 loop reads CASSLEGLASGELFF. The CDR3 DNA reads TGTGCCAGCAGCTTGGAGGGACTAGCCTCCGGGGAGCTGTTTTTT.